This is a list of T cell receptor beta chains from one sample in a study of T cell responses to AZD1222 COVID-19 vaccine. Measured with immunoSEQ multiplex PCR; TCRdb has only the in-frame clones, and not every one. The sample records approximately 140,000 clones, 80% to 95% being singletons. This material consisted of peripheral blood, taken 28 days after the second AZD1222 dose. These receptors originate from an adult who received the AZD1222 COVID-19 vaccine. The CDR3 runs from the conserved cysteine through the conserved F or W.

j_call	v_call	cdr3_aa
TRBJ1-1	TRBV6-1	CASSELVGLDTEAFF
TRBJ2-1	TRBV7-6	CASSFSTGNEQFF
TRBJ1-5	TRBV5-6	CASSSVETTGIGQPQHF
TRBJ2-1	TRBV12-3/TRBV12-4	CATSSYNEQFF
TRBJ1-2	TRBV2	CARGQEANYGYTF
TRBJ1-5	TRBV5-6	CASSLAGGNQPQHF
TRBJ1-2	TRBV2	CASSSQTGVIGYTF
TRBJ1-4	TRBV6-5	CASRPTGHYEKLFF
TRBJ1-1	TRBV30	CAWKGDTGYSHTEAFF
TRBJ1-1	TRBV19	CASSIGTGNTEAFF
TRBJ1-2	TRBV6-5	CASRLSGGADGYTF
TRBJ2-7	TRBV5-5	CASSLGKGTNHEQYF
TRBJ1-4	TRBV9	CASSPDPRGGWEKLFF
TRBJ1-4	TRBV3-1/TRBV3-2	CASSQGVITNEKLFF
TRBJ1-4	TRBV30	CAWSEAAGEKLFF
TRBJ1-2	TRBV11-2	CASSPDGNNYGYTF
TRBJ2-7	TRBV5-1	CASSLEGVRLAGVYEQYF
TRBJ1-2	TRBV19	CASSVDRGLYGYTF
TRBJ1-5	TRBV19	CASSPDSQVPPQHF
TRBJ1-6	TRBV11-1	CASSRDRVNSPLHF
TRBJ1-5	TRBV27	CASLPTFSNQPQHF
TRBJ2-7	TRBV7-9	CASSLVGTSGLSSYEQYF
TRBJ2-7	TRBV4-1	CASSLGLARAYEQYF
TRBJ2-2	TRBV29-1	CSVESTFRVGELFF
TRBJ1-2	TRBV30	CARGANYGYTF
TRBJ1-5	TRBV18	CASSPPPRYNQPQHF
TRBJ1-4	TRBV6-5	CASRAPGVTNEKLFF
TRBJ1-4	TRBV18	CASSLDSYGYEKLFF
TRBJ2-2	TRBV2	CASSIAGGQSGSELFF
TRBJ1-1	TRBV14	CASSQCRVTEAFF
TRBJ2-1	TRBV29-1	CSVEGATNEQFF
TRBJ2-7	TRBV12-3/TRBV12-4	CASSLIVYEQYF
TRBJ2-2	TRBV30	CAWGTYANTGELFF
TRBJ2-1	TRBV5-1	CASSLEGDEQFF
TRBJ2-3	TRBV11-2	CASSPRGDTQYF
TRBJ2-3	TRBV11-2	CASSDTGASTDTQYF
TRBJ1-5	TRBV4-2	CASSQDSNQPQHF
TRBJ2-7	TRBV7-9	CASTSPYGGDYEQYF
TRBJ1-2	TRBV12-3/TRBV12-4	CASTPGPLYGYTF
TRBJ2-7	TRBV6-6	CASSWGLAPSYEQYF
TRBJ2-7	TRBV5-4	CASSLASGGYEQYF
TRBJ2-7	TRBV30	CAWRAQGEYEQYF
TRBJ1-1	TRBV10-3	CAIRVNTEAFF
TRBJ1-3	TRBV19	CASSRWGQGVSGNTIYF
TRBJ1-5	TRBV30	CAWSGRTGYSNQPQHF
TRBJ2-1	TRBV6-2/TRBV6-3	CASRPSGRTYEQFF